Below are 15 T cell receptor beta chains sequenced from a single sample in a study of OX40 agonist ivuxolimab in advanced cancers. TCRdb keeps only in-frame clones here, not all; method: immunoSEQ multiplex PCR. The sample carries approximately 45,000 clones, roughly nine tenths recorded once. The sequences come from CD4+ or CD8+ T cells sorted from blood, collected in a trial of the OX40 agonist ivuxolimab. The receptor set was obtained from an adult with an advanced solid tumor such as melanoma, head and neck, liver or kidney cancer.

The rearrangement joins TRBV7-2 to TRBJ2-7; D is undetermined. V shed 0 bases and J shed 0 bases, with 9 bases lying between them. In germline, CDR1 is SGHTA, CDR2 FQGNSA. This CDR3 is 15 amino acids long. CDR3 bases: TGTGCCAGCAGCTTAGCGGCAAGCGTCTCCTACGAGCAGTACTTC. Encoded protein: CASSLAASVSYEQYF. Combining the CDR3 with reference TRBV7-2 and TRBJ2-7 gives the whole variable domain GAGVSQSPSNKVTEKGKDVELRCDPISGHTALYWYRQSLGQGLEFLIYFQGNSAPDKSGLPSDRFSAERTGGSVSTLTIQRTQQEDSAVYLCASSLAASVSYEQYFGPGTRLTVT.

The J gene is TRBJ2-1, the V gene TRBV27; 10 positions agree with TRBD2. Trimming took 6 bases from V and 4 from J; bases not matched to a gene: 6. The CDR3 has 15 residues. Germline V gene lookup returns CDR1 MNHEY and CDR2 SMNVEV (reference sequence). This CDR3 is CASSSGTSVYNEQFF. The DNA for the CDR3 is TGTGCCAGCAGCTCCGGGACTAGCGTATACAATGAGCAGTTCTTC.

V and J are TRBV27 and TRBJ2-5; D is unresolved. The CDR3 is made up of 13 amino acids. The V and J ends lost 2 bases and 3 bases respectively, with 7 bases between them. Per germline, CDR1 MNHEY and CDR2 SMNVEV (reference sequence). Here the CDR3 reads CASSLRWEETQYF. In DNA form, the CDR3 reads TGTGCCAGCAGTTTAAGGTGGGAAGAGACCCAGTACTTC.

This clone was counted many times. The chain uses TRBV6-4 and TRBJ1-6, with 10 bases matching TRBD1. V dropped 6 bases and J dropped 7; count of bases not matched to a gene: 6. The CDR3 covers 15 residues. Germline V gene sequence: CDR1 MRHNA, CDR2 SNTAGT. The CDR3 is CASRDDRGLNSPLHF. The CDR3 region has the DNA TGTGCCAGCAGGGATGACAGGGGGCTGAATTCACCCCTCCACTTT.

The chain links TRBV7-3 to TRBJ1-2; the D gene is possibly TRBD1 (5 bases). Trimming cost V 1 base and J 6 bases, with 6 bases left between them. Germline V gene data show CDR1 as SGHTA and CDR2 as FQGTGA. The CDR3 is 12 amino acids. The DNA for the CDR3 is TGTGCCAGCAGCTTAAGGGACGATGGCTACACCTTC. Translated, it gives CASSLRDDGYTF.

In regard to this clone: This sequence may be a read error, since a much larger clone differs from it by one base. The sample has other DNA sequences that encode this CDR3 too. The chain employs TRBV27 and TRBJ1-5; TRBD1 agrees at 8 bases. Germline CDR1 and CDR2: MNHEY and SMNVEV (reference sequence). Unmatched junction bases numbered 10, after V lost 6 bases and J lost 9 bases. This CDR3 region has 14 residues. The CDR3 protein is CASSFNTGGWPQHF. For the CDR3, the DNA is TGTGCCAGCAGCTTCAATACAGGGGGATGGCCCCAGCATTTT.

The V call is TRBV2, the J call TRBJ1-1; no firm D call. Trimming left V 3 bases short and J 1 base short, with 6 bases between. Germline CDR1 is SNHLY and CDR2 is FYNNEI. There are 13 residues in the CDR3. The CDR3: CASSDNRNTEAFF. The CDR3 bases are TGTGCCAGCAGTGATAATCGGAACACTGAAGCTTTCTTT.

This sequence joins TRBV7-9 and TRBJ1-1; possibly TRBD1 for D (5 bases). The ends were cut back, 2 bases at V and 5 bases at J, with 15 bases in the middle. CDR1 is SEHNR, CDR2 FQNEAQ, per germline (reference sequence). This CDR3 comprises 15 residues. In DNA form, the CDR3 reads TGTGCCAGCAGCTTACAGGGACTTAAGGTTACTGAAGCTTTCTTT. Amino acid sequence: CASSLQGLKVTEAFF.

V gene TRBV10-3 combines with J gene TRBJ2-5, with TRBD1 as a possible D gene (5 bases). Trimming pared 7 bases from V and 1 base from J, leaving 10 bases between. The CDR3 is 13 amino acids. Germline lookup yields CDR1 ENHRY and CDR2 SYGVKD. The CDR3 loop is CAIMAGIQETQYF. CDR3 DNA: TGTGCCATCATGGCAGGGATCCAAGAGACCCAGTACTTC.

The chain couples TRBV6-1 to TRBJ1-2, with D possibly matching TRBD1 (6 bases). The CDR3 length is 14 residues. Germline assignment: CDR1 MNHNS and CDR2 SASEGT. V gave up 2 bases and J gave up 4 bases, with 11 bases separating them. CDR3 sequence: CASSERWGAYGYTF. CDR3 bases: TGTGCCAGCAGTGAACGCTGGGGGGCCTATGGCTACACCTTC.

V gene TRBV12-5 combines with J gene TRBJ1-2; a weak D match, TRBD1 (5 bases). Germline V gene lookup returns CDR1 LGHNT and CDR2 FRNRAP. V gave up 0 bases and J gave up 0 bases, with 14 bases separating them. The length of the CDR3 is 17 residues. CDR3 nucleotide sequence: TGTGCTAGTGGTTTGGTACTGGGGGGTGTTACTAACTATGGCTACACCTTC. It specifies CASGLVLGGVTNYGYTF.

The chain carries TRBV10-3 and TRBJ1-2; D may be TRBD1 (5 bases). This CDR3 spans 15 amino acids. Per the germline V gene, CDR1 is ENHRY and CDR2 is SYGVKD. Trimming shortened V by 3 bases and J by 6 bases, and 17 bases separated the two germline ends. CDR3 region: CAISDVGAGPHGYTF. In nucleotides, the CDR3 is TGTGCCATCAGTGATGTTGGGGCAGGGCCCCATGGCTACACCTTC.

The gene calls are TRBV7-2 and TRBJ1-1; 7 bases agree with TRBD1. The V gene's germline CDR1 is SGHTA and CDR2 FQGNSA. The trim removed 5 bases at V and 4 bases at J, leaving 7 bases unmatched. This CDR3 region has 14 residues. CDR3 loop: CASSVYRGRTEAFF. CDR3 bases: TGTGCCAGCAGCGTATACAGGGGACGCACTGAAGCTTTCTTT.

CDR3 bases: TGCGCCAGCAGCTCCCTTAGCGGGAGGCAGAATGAGCAGTTCTTC. Translation: CASSSLSGRQNEQFF. The V call is TRBV5-1, the J call TRBJ2-1; 10 bases match TRBD2. The CDR3 extends over 15 amino acids. V lost 3 bases and J lost 7; bases outside the gene matches: 7. The germline CDR1 and CDR2 sequences are SGHRS and YFSETQ.

The V and J genes are TRBV4-1 and TRBJ2-7; 8 nucleotides match TRBD1. The V gene's germline CDR1 is MGHRA and CDR2 YSYEKL. V was pared by 10 bases and J by 5 bases, with 10 bases of the junction left unmatched. The CDR3 runs to 13 residues. For the CDR3, the DNA is TGCGCCACCCGGGCGACAGGGGCTAACGAGCAGTACTTC. As protein: CATRATGANEQYF.